Following are 10 T cell receptor beta chains from one sample sequenced in a study of read filtering for tumor transcriptome and immune sequencing. From roughly 390 ng of RNA, a library with molecular barcoded alpha/delta and beta/gamma adaptors was made. One entry per CDR3 protein results from TCRdb running MiXCR on the reads. The sample consists of around 31,000 distinct CDR3 sequences, 18% of them appearing once. Input material: a population of CD138-negative cells sorted from bone marrow. The receptors come from a donor at least 40 years old with multiple myeloma.

This clonotype was seen many times. CDR3 coding DNA: TGCAGTGCTAGAGCCCCCCCCGGCGGGGGGGCCTCCGGGGAGCTGTTTTTT. It yields the protein CSARAPPGGGASGELFF. V usage is TRBV20-1 and J usage is TRBJ2-2; TRBD2 matches 9 bases. V shed 1 base and J 6 bases; nucleotides not matched to a gene: 12. This CDR3 region has 17 residues. Germline V CDR1 and CDR2: DFQATT, SNEGSKA (reference sequence).

Many counts were recorded for this clonotype. The chain carries TRBV2 and TRBJ2-1; 9 bases agree with TRBD2. Germline CDR1 SNHLY, CDR2 FYNNEI. V lost 6 bases to trimming and J lost 9 bases; unmatched junction nucleotides: 12. This CDR3 has 15 residues. The chain's CDR3 is CASSLRGREGGEQFF. For the CDR3, the DNA is TGTGCCAGCAGCCTGAGGGGGCGGGAGGGCGGTGAGCAGTTCTTC.

This clonotype was found many times. The V and J genes are TRBV5-1 and TRBJ2-7; D ambiguous. The germline V gene has CDR1 SGHRS and CDR2 YFSETQ. V was pared by 7 bases and J by 0 bases, with 11 bases between. The CDR3 spans 13 residues. The CDR3 DNA is TGCGCCAGCTGCGTAGGTTCCTCCTACGAGCAGTACTTC. Protein product: CASCVGSSYEQYF. Together with reference TRBV5-1 and TRBJ2-7, the CDR3 gives the full variable domain: KAGVTQTPRYLIKTRGQQVTLSCSPISGHRSVSWYQQTPGQGLQFLFEYFSETQRNKGNFPGRFSGRQFSNSRSEMNVSTLELGDSALYLCASCVGSSYEQYFGPGTRLTVT.

At least ten counts were recorded for this clonotype. The rearrangement joins TRBV12-3 or TRBV12-4 to TRBJ1-6; TRBD1 agrees at 7 bases. There are 14 residues in the CDR3. V trimming: 5 bases; J trimming: 7 bases; junction bases outside the gene matches: 5. This chain's CDR3 is CASSGGQRNSPLHF. The CDR3 nucleotides are TGTGCCAGCAGTGGGGGACAGCGAAATTCACCCCTCCACTTT.

Within the sample, this clonotype is medium-sized (0.01 to 0.1%). The chain joins TRBV3-1 to TRBJ2-7; a weak D match, TRBD2 (5 bases). V lost 0 bases to trimming and J lost 3 bases, with 12 bases between them. The CDR3 spans 15 residues. Germline CDR1 and CDR2: LGHDT and YNNKEL (reference sequence). This CDR3 is CASSQDLASNYEQYF. The CDR3 nucleotides are TGTGCCAGCAGCCAAGATCTGGCTAGCAACTACGAGCAGTACTTC.

This clonotype was seen ten or more times. The chain carries TRBV20-1 and TRBJ2-7; either TRBD1 or TRBD2 may fit D (5 bases each). Germline V lookup: CDR1 DFQATT, CDR2 SNEGSKA (reference sequence). The CDR3 is made up of 14 amino acids. V was clipped by 5 bases and J by 5 bases, with 19 bases between them. The CDR3 DNA is TGCAGTGCTGAAACCCGGGGCGGTAGCGACGAGCAGTACTTC. It is translated as CSAETRGGSDEQYF.

This clonotype was observed many times. The chain is built from TRBV5-1 and TRBJ2-7; D possibly corresponds to TRBD2 (5 bases). The CDR3 has 14 amino acids. Germline CDR1 and CDR2: SGHRS and YFSETQ. Trimming shortened V by 0 bases and J by 3 bases, and 10 bases separated the two germline ends. The CDR3 loop is CASSLELVSYEQYF. The DNA of the CDR3 is TGCGCCAGCAGCTTGGAACTAGTGAGCTACGAGCAGTACTTC.

There are a few counts of this clonotype. V and J are TRBV11-2 and TRBJ2-1; D unclear. V lost 1 base to trimming and J lost 8 bases, with 12 bases between them. CDR3 length equals 14 residues. Germline assignment: CDR1 SGHAT and CDR2 FQNNGV. DNA for the CDR3: TGTGCCAGCAGCTTAGTTGGTTTGTCGGATGAGCAGTTCTTC. Its protein product is CASSLVGLSDEQFF.

This clonotype has at least ten counts. The chain has TRBV13 and TRBJ2-7; D is undetermined. CDR3 length: 13 amino acids. Germline V gene sequence: CDR1 PRHDT, CDR2 FYEKMQ (reference sequence). V dropped 5 bases and J dropped 4 bases, with 12 bases sitting between them. Written as DNA, the CDR3 is TGTGCCAGCAGCCGATCCCCACAATACGAGCAGTACTTC. Residues: CASSRSPQYEQYF.

This clonotype counts as medium-sized. No conserved phenylalanine or tryptophan ends this CDR3, so it is likely a read error. The DNA is omitted, as the CDR3 cannot be located on it reliably, and the CDR3 follows TCRdb's listing. The V call is TRBV23-1, the J call TRBJ2-7; the table's D call, TRBD1, has no DNA check behind it. TRBV23-1 counts as an open reading frame of uncertain function. The CDR3 length is 9 residues, termini included. This CDR3 reads CAKTGPPIL.